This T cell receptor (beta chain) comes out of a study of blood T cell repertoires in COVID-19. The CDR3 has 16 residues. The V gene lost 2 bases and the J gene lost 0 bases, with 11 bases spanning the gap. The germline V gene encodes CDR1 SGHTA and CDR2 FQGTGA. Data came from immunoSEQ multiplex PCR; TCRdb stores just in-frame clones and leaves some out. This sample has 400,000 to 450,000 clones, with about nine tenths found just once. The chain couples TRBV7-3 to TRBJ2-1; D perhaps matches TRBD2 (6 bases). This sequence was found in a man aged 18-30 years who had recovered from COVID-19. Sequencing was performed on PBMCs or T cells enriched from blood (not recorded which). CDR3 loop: CASSLSAGSSYNEQFF. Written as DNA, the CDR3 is TGTGCCAGCAGCTTATCGGCGGGGAGCTCCTACAATGAGCAGTTCTTC.